This TCR beta chain was obtained from a study of blood T cell repertoires in COVID-19 (dated by TCRdb to 2020 to 2021). Background for the entire study: Samples covering the acute and convalescent phases of COVID-19 were provided by collaborators in the United States, Italy and Spain. The prospective study material was composed of cDNA or gDNA derived from T cells, B-cell-depleted T cells, or PBMCs. The dataset comprised deeply sampled blood TCRbeta repertoires from subjects exposed to, actively infected with, or recovered from COVID-19. The repertoires were released in a freely available public database meant as a resource for research on the immune response to SARS-CoV-2. Samples were obtained from the ongoing ImmuneRACE study (first 160 participants) and from 1,254 subjects provided by 6 global collaborators. Nearly every sample came with metadata listing a de-identified subject ID, COVID-19 status, age in years and sex. Where available, HLA class I and class II types were obtained from metadata supplied by the sample provider rather than from assay-based typing. On the study overall, not on this receptor specifically: Clinical and demographic metadata were provided uncurated, with the amount varying by source and participant.

Each collaborating institution followed its own protocols to collect whole blood in K2EDTA tubes. For TCRbeta analysis, collaborators shipped samples as frozen whole blood, isolated PBMCs, or DNA extracted from either of those sample types. V is cut by 4 bases and J by 4 bases, and the space between the germline ends is 9 bases. There are 13 amino acids in the CDR3, from cysteine to phenylalanine inclusive. Here the CDR3 DNA is all that survives: 39 bases in frame from base 1. CDR1 and CDR2 are drawn from the germline V gene: KGHSH, LQKENI. TCRbeta CDR3 regions were amplified from genomic DNA by means of the immunoSEQ Assay, a bias-controlled multiplex PCR. As for the original processing: The number of nucleated cells in each sample was estimated by amplification of reference gene primers within the assay. To quantify the absolute abundance of each unique TCRbeta CDR3 rearrangement, sequence reads were collapsed and filtered. For each sample, productive Simpson clonality was calculated as the square root of Simpson's diversity index across productive rearrangements. TCRdb mirrors the immuneACCESS table, restricted to in-frame sequences. Some clones are absent from its copies; in checked studies, under half trace to an unresolved V gene, and the reason for the others is unknown. V and J calls and clone size are given by that table; D and trimming were obtained from the DNA. For this sample the table gives roughly 55,000 clones, of which 75% to 90% were detected only once. The top ten constitute roughly 2% of the sample.

This clone was recorded once. The antigen this receptor binds is unknown. Qualities for individual bases were not recorded, and no much larger clone is one base off. Sequenced: peripheral blood. The chain is assembled from TRBV18 and TRBJ2-3, and TRBD1 may be the D gene, going by 5 matching bases. The source is a woman aged 60-70 years with acute or convalescent COVID-19. At the DNA level, the sequence is TGTGCCAGCTCACTCAGGGCCGCAGATACGCAGTATTTT. This gives the protein CASSLRAADTQYF.